This TCR beta chain was observed in a study of a mutant IDH1 vaccine in newly diagnosed glioma. As for the study in general: The initiation of vaccination occurred 4-6 weeks after radiotherapy alone, or with temozolomide cycles. Treated patients comprised 62.5% males and about 40% females, mean age roughly 43 years.

Germline loops: CDR1 SGHTA, CDR2 FQGNSA. The ends lost 3 bases at V and 0 bases at J; junction bases unmatched: 9. The CDR3 has 17 amino acids. Time point noted: week 23, last vaccination. It was 300 ug of mutant IDH1 20-mer peptide that made up each vaccine dose, given with topical imiquimod. Concerning this clone itself: The target antigen is unknown.

Here immunoSEQ multiplex PCR was the method, and the copy in TCRdb shows in-frame clones only, minus some. The table shows 29,000 or so clones, with 75% to 90% occurring only once. The chain couples TRBV7-2 to TRBJ1-1, with 8 nucleotides matching TRBD1. Sequenced here: PBMCs, sampled from a glioma patient whose treatment included an IDH1 peptide vaccine. The sequence was collected from a woman aged 18-29 years with glioma. The CDR3 spells CASSFRTGNKMNTEAFF. The CDR3 DNA sequence: TGTGCCAGCAGCTTTCGGACAGGGAATAAAATGAACACTGAAGCTTTCTTT.